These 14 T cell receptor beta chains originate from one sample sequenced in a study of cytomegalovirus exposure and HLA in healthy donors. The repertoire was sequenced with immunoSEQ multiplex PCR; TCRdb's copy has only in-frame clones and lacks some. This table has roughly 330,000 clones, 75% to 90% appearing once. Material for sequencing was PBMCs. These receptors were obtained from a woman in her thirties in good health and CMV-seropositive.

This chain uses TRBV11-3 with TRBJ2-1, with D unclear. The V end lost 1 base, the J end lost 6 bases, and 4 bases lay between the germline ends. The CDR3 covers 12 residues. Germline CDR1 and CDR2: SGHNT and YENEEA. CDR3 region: CASSLGSNEQFF. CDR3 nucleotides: TGTGCCAGCAGCTTAGGTTCCAATGAGCAGTTCTTC.

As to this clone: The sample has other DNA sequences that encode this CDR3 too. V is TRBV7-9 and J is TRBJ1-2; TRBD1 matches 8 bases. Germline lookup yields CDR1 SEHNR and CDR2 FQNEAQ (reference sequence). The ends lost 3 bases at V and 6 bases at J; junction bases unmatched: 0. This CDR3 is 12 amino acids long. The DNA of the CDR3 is TGTGCCAGCAGCTTGACAGGGGATGGCTACACCTTC. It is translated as CASSLTGDGYTF.

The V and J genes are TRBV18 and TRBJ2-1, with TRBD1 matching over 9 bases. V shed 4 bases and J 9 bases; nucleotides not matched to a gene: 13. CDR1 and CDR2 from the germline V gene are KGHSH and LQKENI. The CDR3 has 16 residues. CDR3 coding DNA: TGTGCCAGCTCACTGAACACCGGGACAGGGACGGCTGAGCAGTTCTTC. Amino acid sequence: CASSLNTGTGTAEQFF. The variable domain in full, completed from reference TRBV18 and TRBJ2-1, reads NAGVMQNPRHLVRRRGQEARLRCSPMKGHSHVYWYRQLPEEGLKFMVYLQKENIIDESGMPKERFSAEFPKEGPSILRIQQVVRGDSAAYFCASSLNTGTGTAEQFFGPGTRLTVL.

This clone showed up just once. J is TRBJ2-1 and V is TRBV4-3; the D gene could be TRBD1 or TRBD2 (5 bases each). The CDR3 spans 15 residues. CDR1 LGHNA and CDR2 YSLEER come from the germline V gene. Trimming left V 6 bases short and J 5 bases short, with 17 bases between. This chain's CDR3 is CASSRSPGPDNEQFF. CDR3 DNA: TGCGCCAGCAGTCGCAGCCCGGGACCTGACAATGAGCAGTTCTTC.

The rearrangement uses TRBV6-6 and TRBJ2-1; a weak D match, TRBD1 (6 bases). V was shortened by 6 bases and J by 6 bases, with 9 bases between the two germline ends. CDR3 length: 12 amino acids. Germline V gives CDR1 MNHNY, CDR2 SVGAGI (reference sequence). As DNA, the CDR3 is TGTGCCAGCAGGCGAGGGGGCAATGAGCAGTTCTTC. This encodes CASRRGGNEQFF.

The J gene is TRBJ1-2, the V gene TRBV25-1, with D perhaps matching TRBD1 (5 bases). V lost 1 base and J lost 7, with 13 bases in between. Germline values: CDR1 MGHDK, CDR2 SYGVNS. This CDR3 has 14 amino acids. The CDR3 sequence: CASSESGGSGGYTF. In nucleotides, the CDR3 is TGTGCCAGCAGTGAATCCGGGGGTTCCGGTGGCTACACCTTC.

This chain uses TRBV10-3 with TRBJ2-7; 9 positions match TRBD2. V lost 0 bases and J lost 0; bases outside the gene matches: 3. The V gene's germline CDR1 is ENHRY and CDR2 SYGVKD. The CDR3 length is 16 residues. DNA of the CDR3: TGTGCCATCAGTGAGTCGTCTAGCGGGGCCTCCTACGAGCAGTACTTC. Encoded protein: CAISESSSGASYEQYF.

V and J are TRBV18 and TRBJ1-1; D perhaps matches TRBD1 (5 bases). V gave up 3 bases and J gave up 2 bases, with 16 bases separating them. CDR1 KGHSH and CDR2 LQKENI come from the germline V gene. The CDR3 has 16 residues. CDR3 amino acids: CASSPPGTTSNTEAFF. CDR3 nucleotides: TGTGCCAGCTCACCGCCCGGGACCACAAGCAACACTGAAGCTTTCTTT.

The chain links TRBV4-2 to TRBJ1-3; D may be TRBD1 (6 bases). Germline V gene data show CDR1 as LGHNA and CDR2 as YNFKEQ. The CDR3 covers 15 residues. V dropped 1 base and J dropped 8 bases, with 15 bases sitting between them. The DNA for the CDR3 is TGTGCCAGCAGCCAAGGGGACATAGTCGAGGACACCATATATTTT. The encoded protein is CASSQGDIVEDTIYF.

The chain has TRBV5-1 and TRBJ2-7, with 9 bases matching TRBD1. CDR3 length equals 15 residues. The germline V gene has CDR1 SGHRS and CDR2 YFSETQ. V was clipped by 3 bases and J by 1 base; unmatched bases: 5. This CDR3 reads CASSSAGTGSYEQYF. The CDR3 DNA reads TGCGCCAGCAGCTCAGCCGGGACAGGGTCCTACGAGCAGTACTTC. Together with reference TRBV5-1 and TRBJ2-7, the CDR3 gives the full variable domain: KAGVTQTPRYLIKTRGQQVTLSCSPISGHRSVSWYQQTPGQGLQFLFEYFSETQRNKGNFPGRFSGRQFSNSRSEMNVSTLELGDSALYLCASSSAGTGSYEQYFGPGTRLTVT.

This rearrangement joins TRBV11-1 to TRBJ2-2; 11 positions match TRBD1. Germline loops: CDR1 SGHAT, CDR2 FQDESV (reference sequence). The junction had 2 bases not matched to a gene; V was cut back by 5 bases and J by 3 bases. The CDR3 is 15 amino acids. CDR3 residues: CASSRTGGYTGELFF. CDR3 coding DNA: TGTGCCAGCAGCCGGACAGGGGGCTACACCGGGGAGCTGTTTTTT.

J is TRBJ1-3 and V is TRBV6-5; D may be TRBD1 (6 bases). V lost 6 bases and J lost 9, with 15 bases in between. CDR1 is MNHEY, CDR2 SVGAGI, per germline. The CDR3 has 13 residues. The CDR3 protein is CASSHSGGGTIYF. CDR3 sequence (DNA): TGTGCCAGCAGCCACTCCGGAGGGGGCACCATATATTTT.

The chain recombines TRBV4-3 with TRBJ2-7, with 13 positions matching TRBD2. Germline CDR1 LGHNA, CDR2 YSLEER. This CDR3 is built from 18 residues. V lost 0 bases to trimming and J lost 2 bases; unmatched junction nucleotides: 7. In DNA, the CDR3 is TGCGCCAGCAGCCAAGACGTGGGACTAGCGGGATACCCCTACGAGCAGTACTTC. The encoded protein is CASSQDVGLAGYPYEQYF.

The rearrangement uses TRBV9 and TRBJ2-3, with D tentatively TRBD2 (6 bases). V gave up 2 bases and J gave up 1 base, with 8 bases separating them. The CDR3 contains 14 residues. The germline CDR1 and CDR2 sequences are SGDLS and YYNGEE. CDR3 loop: CASSVSGGTDTQYF. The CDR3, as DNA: TGTGCCAGCAGCGTTAGCGGTGGCACAGATACGCAGTATTTT.